Sequencing of this T cell receptor (beta chain) was carried out in a study of blood T cell repertoires in COVID-19. Background on the study: Sample material is recorded as cDNA or gDNA derived from T cells, B-cell-depleted T cells, or PBMCs.

This clone was found a few times. Original handling: Estimates of nucleated cell counts were drawn from the amplification of reference gene primers. Sequencing used immunoSEQ multiplex PCR; TCRdb keeps in-frame clones, though not all of them. V, J and clone size were drawn from that table, and D and trimming were deduced from the DNA. The sample includes roughly 50,000 clones, roughly four fifths of them seen just once. The clonotype comes from a man aged 40-50 years with acute or convalescent COVID-19. The sample was peripheral blood.

The CDR3 sequence is CASTKGGQSNQPQHF. The CDR3 region has the DNA TGTGCCAGCACCAAGGGGGGACAGAGCAATCAGCCCCAGCATTTT. The chain is built from TRBV7-8 and TRBJ1-5, with TRBD1 matching 7 bases. Looked up from germline, CDR1 is SGHVS and CDR2 is FQNEAQ. Trimming cost V 7 bases and J 1 base; bases outside gene matches: 7. This CDR3 comprises 15 residues.